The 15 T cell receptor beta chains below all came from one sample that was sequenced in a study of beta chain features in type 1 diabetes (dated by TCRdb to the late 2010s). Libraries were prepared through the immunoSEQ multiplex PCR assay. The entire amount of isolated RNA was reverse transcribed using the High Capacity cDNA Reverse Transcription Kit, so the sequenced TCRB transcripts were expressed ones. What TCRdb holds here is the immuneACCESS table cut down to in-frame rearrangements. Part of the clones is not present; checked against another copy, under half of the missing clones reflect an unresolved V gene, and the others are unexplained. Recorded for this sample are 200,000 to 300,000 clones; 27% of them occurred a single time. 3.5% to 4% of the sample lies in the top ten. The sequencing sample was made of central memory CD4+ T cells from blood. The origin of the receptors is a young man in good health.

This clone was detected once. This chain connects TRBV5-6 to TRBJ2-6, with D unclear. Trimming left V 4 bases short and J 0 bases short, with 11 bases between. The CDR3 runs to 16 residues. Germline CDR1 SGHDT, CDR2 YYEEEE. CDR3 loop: CASSPTQSSGANVLTF. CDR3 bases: TGTGCCAGCAGCCCGACTCAAAGCTCTGGGGCCAACGTCCTGACTTTC.

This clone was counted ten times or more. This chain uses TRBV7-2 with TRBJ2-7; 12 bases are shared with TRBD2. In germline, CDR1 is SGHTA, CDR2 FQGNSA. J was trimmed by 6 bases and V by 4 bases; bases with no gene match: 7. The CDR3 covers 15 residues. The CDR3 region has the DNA TGTGCCAGCAGCTCACCGACTAGCGGGAGCCCCGAGCAGTACTTC. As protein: CASSSPTSGSPEQYF. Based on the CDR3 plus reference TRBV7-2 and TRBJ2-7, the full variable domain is GAGVSQSPSNKVTEKGKDVELRCDPISGHTALYWYRQSLGQGLEFLIYFQGNSAPDKSGLPSDRFSAERTGGSVSTLTIQRTQQEDSAVYLCASSSPTSGSPEQYFGPGTRLTVT.

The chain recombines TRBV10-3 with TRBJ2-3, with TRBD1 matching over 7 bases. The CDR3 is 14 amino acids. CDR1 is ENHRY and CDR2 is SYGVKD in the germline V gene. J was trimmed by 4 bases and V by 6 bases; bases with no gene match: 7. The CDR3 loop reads CAIRIQGKPDTQYF. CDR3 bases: TGTGCCATCAGGATACAGGGGAAGCCAGATACGCAGTATTTT.

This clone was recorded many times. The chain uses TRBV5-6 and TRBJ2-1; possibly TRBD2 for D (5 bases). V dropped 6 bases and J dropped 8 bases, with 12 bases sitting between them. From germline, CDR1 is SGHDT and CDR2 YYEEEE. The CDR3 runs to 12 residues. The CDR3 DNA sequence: TGTGCCAGCACCGGGTTGGGAGATGAGCAGTTCTTC. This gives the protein CASTGLGDEQFF.

The CDR3 here is CASSPRRGRGETQYF. DNA of the CDR3: TGCGCCAGCAGCCCCCGCAGGGGAAGGGGAGAGACCCAGTACTTC. The chain links TRBV5-1 to TRBJ2-5; weak D call: TRBD1 (6 bases). Germline CDR1 SGHRS, CDR2 YFSETQ. V was trimmed by 4 bases and J by 4 bases, leaving 17 bases between them. The CDR3 spans 15 residues.

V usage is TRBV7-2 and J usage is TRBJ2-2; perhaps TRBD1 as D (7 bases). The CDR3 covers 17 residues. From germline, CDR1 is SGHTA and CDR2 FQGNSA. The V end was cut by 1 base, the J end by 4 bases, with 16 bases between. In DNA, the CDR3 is TGTGCCAGCAGCTTAGAGTCCCCCAGGGGGGCCACCGGGGAGCTGTTTTTT. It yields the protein CASSLESPRGATGELFF.

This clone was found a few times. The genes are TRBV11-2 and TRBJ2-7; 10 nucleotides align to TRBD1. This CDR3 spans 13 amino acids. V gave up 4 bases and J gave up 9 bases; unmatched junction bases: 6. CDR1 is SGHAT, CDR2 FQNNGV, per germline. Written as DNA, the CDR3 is TGTGCCAGCAGCTCGGACAGGGGGGGAGTGCAGTACTTC. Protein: CASSSDRGGVQYF. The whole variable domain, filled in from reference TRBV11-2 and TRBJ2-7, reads EAGVAQSPRYKIIEKRQSVAFWCNPISGHATLYWYQQILGQGPKLLIQFQNNGVVDDSQLPKDRFSAERLKGVDSTLKIQPAKLEDSAVYLCASSSDRGGVQYFGPGTRLTVT.

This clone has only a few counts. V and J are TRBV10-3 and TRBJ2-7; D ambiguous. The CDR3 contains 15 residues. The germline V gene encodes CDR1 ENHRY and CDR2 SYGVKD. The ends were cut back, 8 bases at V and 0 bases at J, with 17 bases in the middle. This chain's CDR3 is CAIGSERQSSYEQYF. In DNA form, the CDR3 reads TGTGCCATCGGGTCGGAACGTCAGAGCTCCTACGAGCAGTACTTC.

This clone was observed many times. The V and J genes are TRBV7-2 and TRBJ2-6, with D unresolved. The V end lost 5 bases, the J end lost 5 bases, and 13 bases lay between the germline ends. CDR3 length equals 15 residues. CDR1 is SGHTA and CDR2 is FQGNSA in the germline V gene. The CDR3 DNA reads TGTGCCAGCAGCCCTTCGTGGGCCAGGGCCAACGTCCTGACTTTC. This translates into CASSPSWARANVLTF.

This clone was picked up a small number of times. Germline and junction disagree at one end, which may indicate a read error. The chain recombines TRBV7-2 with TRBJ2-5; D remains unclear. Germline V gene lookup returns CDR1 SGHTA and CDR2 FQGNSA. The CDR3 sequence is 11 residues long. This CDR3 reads CASSLLESQYF. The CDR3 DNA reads TGTGCCAGCAGCTTATTAGAGTCCCAGTACTTC.

The CDR3 region is CASSIGGSEQYF. CDR3 nucleotides: TGTGCCAGCAGCATAGGGGGATCCGAGCAGTACTTC. The V call is TRBV11-2, the J call TRBJ2-7; a weak D match, TRBD1 (6 bases). This CDR3 has 12 amino acids. Trimming shortened V by 5 bases and J by 6 bases, and 11 bases separated the two germline ends. Per the germline V gene, CDR1 is SGHAT and CDR2 is FQNNGV. Full variable domain (rest looked up from reference TRBV11-2 and TRBJ2-7): EAGVAQSPRYKIIEKRQSVAFWCNPISGHATLYWYQQILGQGPKLLIQFQNNGVVDDSQLPKDRFSAERLKGVDSTLKIQPAKLEDSAVYLCASSIGGSEQYFGPGTRLTVT.

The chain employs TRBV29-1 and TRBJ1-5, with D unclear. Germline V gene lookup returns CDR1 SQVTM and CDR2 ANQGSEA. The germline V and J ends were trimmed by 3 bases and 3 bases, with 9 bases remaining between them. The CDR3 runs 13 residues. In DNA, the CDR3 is TGCAGCGTTGAGTCCGGGAACAATCAGCCCCAGCATTTT. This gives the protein CSVESGNNQPQHF. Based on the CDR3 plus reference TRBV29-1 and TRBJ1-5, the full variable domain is SAVISQKPSRDICQRGTSLTIQCQVDSQVTMMFWYRQQPGQSLTLIATANQGSEATYESGFVIDKFPISRPNLTFSTLTVSNMSPEDSSIYLCSVESGNNQPQHFGDGTRLSIL.

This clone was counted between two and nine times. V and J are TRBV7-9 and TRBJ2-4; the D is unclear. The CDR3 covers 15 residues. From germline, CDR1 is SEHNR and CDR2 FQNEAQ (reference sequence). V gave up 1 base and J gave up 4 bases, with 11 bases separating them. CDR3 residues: CASSLEGPSKNIQYF. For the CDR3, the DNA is TGTGCCAGCAGCTTAGAGGGTCCCTCAAAAAACATTCAGTACTTC.

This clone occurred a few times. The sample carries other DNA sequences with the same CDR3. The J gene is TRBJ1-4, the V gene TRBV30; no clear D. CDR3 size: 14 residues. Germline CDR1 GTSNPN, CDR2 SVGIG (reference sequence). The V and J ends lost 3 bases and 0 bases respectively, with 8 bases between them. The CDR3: CAWRGSATNEKLFF. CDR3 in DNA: TGTGCCTGGAGGGGGAGCGCAACTAATGAAAAACTGTTTTTT.

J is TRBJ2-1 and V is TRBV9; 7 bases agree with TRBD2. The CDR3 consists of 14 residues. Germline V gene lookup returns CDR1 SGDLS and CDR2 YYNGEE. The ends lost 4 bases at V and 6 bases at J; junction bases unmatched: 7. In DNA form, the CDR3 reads TGTGCCAGCAGCCCCCGGACTAGTGTCAATGAGCAGTTCTTC. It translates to CASSPRTSVNEQFF.